The 16 T cell receptor beta chains below were found in one sample sequenced in a study of shared clonotypes between healthy human individuals. Produced via immunoSEQ multiplex PCR; TCRdb's table is partial and in-frame only. The table shows under 1,900,000 clones, with about 98.5% occurring only once. The sample taken for sequencing was naive CD4+ T cells sorted from blood. This sample's subset: CD45RA+ positively selected. The receptors were gathered from a man aged 25 to 40 in good health.

The chain carries TRBV14 and TRBJ2-5; unclear D gene. Per germline, CDR1 SGHDN and CDR2 FVKESK. V was pared by 1 base and J by 1 base, with 7 bases between. This CDR3 comprises 14 residues. The CDR3: CASSQGGVQETQYF. DNA for the CDR3: TGTGCCAGCAGCCAAGGTGGGGTCCAAGAGACCCAGTACTTC.

This chain uses TRBV6-1 with TRBJ2-1; D possibly corresponds to TRBD1 (6 bases). In germline, CDR1 is MNHNS, CDR2 SASEGT. The CDR3 contains 13 residues. Deletions cut 4 bases from V and 9 bases from J, with 13 bases between. CDR3 residues: CASSANRAGEQFF. The CDR3 DNA reads as TGTGCCAGCAGTGCCAACAGGGCTGGTGAGCAGTTCTTC.

The V call is TRBV11-3, the J call TRBJ2-1; 8 bases map to TRBD2. The germline V gene encodes CDR1 SGHNT and CDR2 YENEEA. J lost 5 bases, V lost 0 bases, and 9 bases had no gene match. CDR3 length: 17 residues. For the CDR3, the DNA is TGTGCCAGCAGCTTAGATCAGGGACTAGTAGAGGACAATGAGCAGTTCTTC. It specifies CASSLDQGLVEDNEQFF.

The chain joins TRBV27 to TRBJ2-1; D possibly corresponds to TRBD2 (6 bases). This CDR3 is 12 amino acids long. V lost 5 bases and J 10 bases, leaving 12 bases between the germline ends. Per germline, CDR1 MNHEY and CDR2 SMNVEV (reference sequence). The CDR3 region has the DNA TGTGCCAGCAGTCCTCGGCGGGGCGAGCAGTTCTTC. This encodes CASSPRRGEQFF.

The chain employs TRBV4-2 and TRBJ2-7; D is perhaps TRBD1 (5 bases). Germline loops: CDR1 LGHNA, CDR2 YNFKEQ. V dropped 3 bases and J dropped 2 bases, with 14 bases sitting between them. This CDR3 has 15 amino acids. For the CDR3, the DNA is TGTGCCAGCAGCCAGCTGTGGGGCACCGCCTACGAGCAGTACTTC. It codes for CASSQLWGTAYEQYF.

CDR3 coding DNA: TGTGCCAGCAGTTATACAGGGATTGAAAAACTGTTTTTT. This codes for CASSYTGIEKLFF. V is TRBV6-6 and J is TRBJ1-4; possibly TRBD1 for D (6 bases). V shed 3 bases and J shed 7 bases, with 9 bases lying between them. CDR1 MNHNY and CDR2 SVGAGI come from the germline V gene (reference sequence). The CDR3 runs 13 residues.

The rearrangement joins TRBV4-1 to TRBJ2-7; 10 nucleotides line up with TRBD1. The CDR3 consists of 18 residues. The junction had 12 bases not matched to a gene; V was cut back by 0 bases and J by 4 bases. In germline, CDR1 is MGHRA, CDR2 YSYEKL. CDR3 in DNA: TGCGCCAGCAGCCAAGATCTTTTCGGCTGGACAGGGGGTTACGAGCAGTACTTC. The encoded protein is CASSQDLFGWTGGYEQYF.

The gene calls are TRBV6-4 and TRBJ2-1; 7 nucleotides agree with TRBD1. CDR3 size: 17 residues. Germline V CDR1 and CDR2: MRHNA, SNTAGT. V trimming: 5 bases; J trimming: 0 bases; junction bases outside the gene matches: 10. CDR3 loop: CASSYSPGTASYNEQFF. CDR3 coding DNA: TGTGCCAGCAGTTATTCTCCCGGGACAGCCTCCTACAATGAGCAGTTCTTC.

The chain joins TRBV4-1 to TRBJ1-2; D uncertain. CDR1 is MGHRA and CDR2 is YSYEKL in the germline V gene. Trimming pared 4 bases from V and 4 bases from J, leaving 13 bases between. The CDR3 is 14 residues long. The CDR3 DNA reads TGCGCCAGCAGCCCCACGGCAGGCTTCTATGGCTACACCTTC. It specifies CASSPTAGFYGYTF.

The chain recombines TRBV6-6 with TRBJ1-4, with D possibly being TRBD1 (6 bases). From germline, CDR1 is MNHNY and CDR2 SVGAGI (reference sequence). This CDR3 region has 14 residues. Trimming removed 4 bases from V and 12 bases from J, with 18 bases in between. The CDR3 nucleotides read TGTGCCAGCAGTTCTACAGGGTCATTGGGGGAACTGTTTTTT. Translation: CASSSTGSLGELFF.

The J gene is TRBJ2-7, the V gene TRBV18; no clear D. CDR1 is KGHSH, CDR2 LQKENI, per germline. V shed 1 base and J shed 7 bases, with 8 bases lying between them. The CDR3 contains 12 residues. CDR3 coding DNA: TGTGCCAGCTCACCACTCTCCCTTGAGCAGTACTTC. The encoded protein is CASSPLSLEQYF.

In the case of this clone: This same CDR3 is encoded by further DNA sequences in the sample. The chain is built from TRBV9 and TRBJ2-1; D is uncertain. Germline CDR1 and CDR2: SGDLS and YYNGEE. Trimming took 4 bases from V and 0 from J, leaving 8 bases between them. This CDR3 is 14 amino acids long. The CDR3 nucleotides are TGTGCCAGCAGCCCCGGTAACTCCTACAATGAGCAGTTCTTC. Translating gives CASSPGNSYNEQFF. The whole variable domain, filled in from reference TRBV9 and TRBJ2-1, reads DSGVTQTPKHLITATGQRVTLRCSPRSGDLSVYWYQQSLDQGLQFLIQYYNGEERAKGNILERFSAQQFPDLHSELNLSSLELGDSALYFCASSPGNSYNEQFFGPGTRLTVL.

This chain connects TRBV9 to TRBJ2-7, with D possibly being TRBD1 (7 bases). The length of the CDR3 is 17 residues. Germline V CDR1 and CDR2: SGDLS, YYNGEE. The V gene lost 2 bases and the J gene lost 1 base, with 19 bases spanning the gap. The CDR3 region is CASSVDRAGRGSYEQYF. The CDR3 nucleotides read TGTGCCAGCAGCGTCGACAGGGCCGGGAGAGGGTCCTACGAGCAGTACTTC.

The chain employs TRBV11-2 and TRBJ2-7, with 10 positions matching TRBD2. This CDR3 is built from 15 residues. Unmatched junction bases numbered 12, after V lost 6 bases and J lost 7 bases. Germline values: CDR1 SGHAT, CDR2 FQNNGV. Written as DNA, the CDR3 is TGTGCCAGCAGTTCGACGCTAGCGGGAGATCGGGAGCAGTACTTC. Residues: CASSSTLAGDREQYF.

The CDR3 DNA follows: TGTGCCAGCAGGACGAGCGGGATTCGATACGAGCAGTACTTC. Translation: CASRTSGIRYEQYF. V is TRBV28 and J is TRBJ2-7; 7 nucleotides align to TRBD2. There are 14 residues in the CDR3. Per the germline V gene, CDR1 is MDHEN and CDR2 is SYDVKM. V lost 6 bases and J lost 4; bases outside the gene matches: 9. Full variable domain (rest looked up from reference TRBV28 and TRBJ2-7): DVKVTQSSRYLVKRTGEKVFLECVQDMDHENMFWYRQDPGLGLRLIYFSYDVKMKEKGDIPEGYSVSREKKERFSLILESASTNQTSMYLCASRTSGIRYEQYFGPGTRLTVT.

The chain has TRBV5-1 and TRBJ2-1; 7 bases match TRBD2. The CDR3 contains 17 residues. V was pared by 0 bases and J by 0 bases, with 6 bases of the junction left unmatched. CDR1 is SGHRS and CDR2 is YFSETQ in the germline V gene. The CDR3 DNA follows: TGCGCCAGCAGCTTGGGCCCTAGCGGTAGCTCCTACAATGAGCAGTTCTTC. Translated: CASSLGPSGSSYNEQFF.